This entry features one TCR beta chain sequence. Only in-frame clones appear in the TCRdb table, and some are missing; sequencing was by immunoSEQ multiplex PCR. Of around 110,000 clones in the sample, 80% to 85% were seen once. This record comes from a study of blood T cell repertoires in COVID-19. Study in general: Researchers got acute and convalescent COVID-19 samples from the United States, Italy and Spain. T cells, B-cell-depleted T cells, or PBMCs supplied cDNA or gDNA.

This receptor was taken from a man between 65 and 85 years old with acute or convalescent COVID-19. Sequencing used peripheral blood.

The CDR3 protein is CASSTGQGIADTQYF. In DNA, the CDR3 is TGTGCCAGCAGCACCGGACAGGGCATTGCAGATACGCAGTATTTT. The chain recombines TRBV7-3 with TRBJ2-3, with TRBD1 matching 8 bases. Germline V gene data show CDR1 as SGHTA and CDR2 as FQGTGA. Trimming removed 5 bases from V and 4 bases from J; junction bases left unmatched: 8. The CDR3 runs to 15 residues.